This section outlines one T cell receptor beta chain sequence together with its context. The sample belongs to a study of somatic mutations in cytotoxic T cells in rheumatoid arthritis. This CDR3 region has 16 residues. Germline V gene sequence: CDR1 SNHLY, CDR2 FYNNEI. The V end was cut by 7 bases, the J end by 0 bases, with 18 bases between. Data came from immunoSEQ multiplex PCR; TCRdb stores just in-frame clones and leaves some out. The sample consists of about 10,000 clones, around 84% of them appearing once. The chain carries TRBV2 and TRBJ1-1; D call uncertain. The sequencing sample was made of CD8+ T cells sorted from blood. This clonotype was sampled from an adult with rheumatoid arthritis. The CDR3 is CASTQPQEAMNTEAFF. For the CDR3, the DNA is TGTGCCAGCACTCAACCCCAGGAGGCCATGAACACTGAAGCTTTCTTT.